The 26 T cell receptor beta chains reported below all come from one sample, sequenced in a study of CXCR4 blockade with PD-1 therapy in pancreatic cancer. This table comes from immunoSEQ multiplex PCR, and its TCRdb copy is limited to in-frame clones, with some not included. The table includes about 17,000 clones, around 72% detected once. The source material was tumor tissue. These receptor sequences come from a human donor with pancreatic ductal adenocarcinoma.

The chain uses TRBV19 and TRBJ2-5; D unclear. Trimming cost V 4 bases and J 4 bases, with 4 bases left between them. Germline V lookup: CDR1 LNHDA, CDR2 SQIVND (reference sequence). The CDR3 extends over 11 amino acids. CDR3 region: CASSKGETQYF. The CDR3 region has the DNA TGTGCCAGTAGTAAGGGAGAGACCCAGTACTTC.

This clone turned up a few times. The chain employs TRBV5-4 and TRBJ2-7, with 7 bases that match TRBD1. V gave up 4 bases and J gave up 2 bases; unmatched junction bases: 6. Germline loops: CDR1 SGHNT, CDR2 YYREEE (reference sequence). This CDR3 is built from 14 residues. The CDR3 DNA reads as TGTGCCAGCAGCGGGGGACAGAAACCCTACGAGCAGTACTTC. Its translation is CASSGGQKPYEQYF.

This clone was seen a single time. The V gene is TRBV29-1, the J gene TRBJ2-3, with 9 nucleotides matching TRBD1. There are 14 residues in the CDR3. CDR1 is SQVTM and CDR2 is ANQGSEA in the germline V gene. V was pared by 6 bases and J by 5 bases, with 9 bases of the junction left unmatched. This CDR3 is CSVGQGGSRDTQYF. In DNA form, the CDR3 reads TGCAGCGTGGGACAGGGTGGGTCGAGAGATACGCAGTATTTT.

The CDR3 DNA reads TGTGCCACTACCGTAGCTAACTATGGCTACACCTTC. This translates into CATTVANYGYTF. V gene TRBV28 combines with J gene TRBJ1-2; no reliable D call. Per germline, CDR1 MDHEN and CDR2 SYDVKM. V was shortened by 10 bases and J by 0 bases, with 9 bases between the two germline ends. The CDR3 loop spans 12 amino acids.

The CDR3 DNA sequence: TGTGCCTGGAGTGTCCAGGGAAACATGGGCTACACCTTC. Residues: CAWSVQGNMGYTF. The chain uses TRBV30 and TRBJ1-2; maybe TRBD1 (5 bases). The V gene lost 0 bases and the J gene lost 8 bases, with 13 bases spanning the gap. The V gene's germline CDR1 is GTSNPN and CDR2 SVGIG (reference sequence). The CDR3 sequence is 13 residues long. The full variable domain, its missing parts supplied by reference TRBV30 and TRBJ1-2, is SQTIHQWPATLVQPVGSPLSLECTVEGTSNPNLYWYRQAAGRGLQLLFYSVGIGQISSEVPQNLSASRPQDRQFILSSKKLLLSDSGFYLCAWSVQGNMGYTFGSGTRLTVV.

The chain combines TRBV19 with TRBJ1-3, with TRBD1 matching 7 bases. Germline V lookup: CDR1 LNHDA, CDR2 SQIVND (reference sequence). The CDR3 spans 14 residues. J gave up 4 bases and V 4 bases, and 4 bases lay outside the gene matches. The DNA of the CDR3 is TGTGCCAGTAGTAACCGGGACAGCGGAAACACCATATATTTT. It codes for CASSNRDSGNTIYF.

In this sample, this clone turned up a few times. The chain joins TRBV6-8 to TRBJ1-2, with 9 bases that match TRBD1. The trim removed 6 bases at V and 8 bases at J, leaving 4 bases unmatched. The germline V gene has CDR1 MNHGY and CDR2 SAAAGT. This CDR3 has 12 amino acids. CDR3 amino acids: CASRQGADGYTF. CDR3 in DNA: TGTGCCAGCAGACAGGGGGCCGACGGCTACACCTTC.

In regard to this clone: Mismatch with germline at one junction end may stem from a read error. The chain recombines TRBV28 with TRBJ1-2, with 9 positions matching TRBD1. The CDR3 is made up of 15 amino acids. CDR1 is MDHEN, CDR2 SYDVKM, per germline. The CDR3 DNA reads as TGTGCCAGCAGTTTATTAACAGGGGGCGACTATGGCTACATCTTC. Protein product: CASSLLTGGDYGYIF.

The table lists this clone with a few counts. The rearrangement links TRBV19 to TRBJ2-1; D perhaps matches TRBD1 (5 bases). There are 14 residues in the CDR3. The V gene lost 2 bases and the J gene lost 7 bases, with 12 bases spanning the gap. CDR1 is LNHDA and CDR2 is SQIVND in the germline V gene (reference sequence). CDR3 amino acids: CASSISGSTNEQFF. CDR3 in DNA: TGTGCCAGTAGTATATCAGGGTCCACTAATGAGCAGTTCTTC.

This sequence joins TRBV18 and TRBJ1-1; D not resolved. Per germline, CDR1 KGHSH and CDR2 LQKENI. This CDR3 region has 12 residues. The germline V and J ends were trimmed by 6 bases and 6 bases, with 11 bases remaining between them. CDR3 coding DNA: TGTGCCAGCTCCCTCCTTCTCGCTGAAGCTTTCTTT. It specifies CASSLLLAEAFF. Together with reference TRBV18 and TRBJ1-1, the CDR3 gives the full variable domain: NAGVMQNPRHLVRRRGQEARLRCSPMKGHSHVYWYRQLPEEGLKFMVYLQKENIIDESGMPKERFSAEFPKEGPSILRIQQVVRGDSAAYFCASSLLLAEAFFGQGTRLTVV.

This clone has only a few counts. The V gene is TRBV6-8, the J gene TRBJ1-2; 7 bases are a match to TRBD1. V was clipped by 0 bases and J by 7 bases; unmatched bases: 2. The germline gives CDR1 MNHGY, CDR2 SAAAGT. This CDR3 comprises 13 residues. This CDR3 reads CASSYSGTAGYTF. The CDR3 DNA reads TGTGCCAGCAGTTACTCGGGGACAGCTGGCTACACCTTC.

J is TRBJ2-7 and V is TRBV14; D ambiguous. This CDR3 comprises 13 residues. Germline-derived CDR1 and CDR2 are SGHDN and FVKESK. Trimming left V 0 bases short and J 7 bases short, with 10 bases between. Written as DNA, the CDR3 is TGTGCCAGCAGCCAAGATCGGCGGAGTGAGCAGTACTTC. Protein: CASSQDRRSEQYF.

The chain couples TRBV23-1 to TRBJ2-5, with a weak D call TRBD2 (6 bases). TRBV23-1 is reported as an ORF; its role is uncertain. The CDR3 runs to 19 residues. V gave up 2 bases and J gave up 4 bases, with 26 bases separating them. The CDR3 reads CASSQPPPGGRGEIETQYF. CDR3 DNA: TGCGCCAGCAGTCAACCCCCCCCCGGGGGAAGAGGTGAGATAGAGACCCAGTACTTC.

The genes are TRBV6-7 and TRBJ2-3; D is uncertain. TRBV6-7 counts as an open reading frame of uncertain function. Trimming shortened V by 6 bases and J by 0 bases, and 13 bases separated the two germline ends. This CDR3 has 15 residues. The CDR3 loop reads CASSVGWASTDTQYF. The CDR3 nucleotides are TGTGCCAGCAGCGTCGGATGGGCTAGCACAGATACGCAGTATTTT.

The chain joins TRBV15 to TRBJ1-2; possible D gene TRBD1, 5 bases. The CDR3 has 17 residues. V was cut by 5 bases and J by 0 bases, with 19 bases left in between. CDR1 LNHNV and CDR2 YYDKDF come from the germline V gene (reference sequence). The CDR3 DNA is TGTGCCACCAGCGGGACGGACTCGTGGAGGGCTAACTATGGCTACACCTTC. Its translation: CATSGTDSWRANYGYTF.

V usage is TRBV6-8 and J usage is TRBJ2-1, with D possibly matching TRBD2 (6 bases). The CDR3 has 14 residues. The germline V gene has CDR1 MNHGY and CDR2 SAAAGT. The V gene lost 5 bases and the J gene lost 4 bases, with 12 bases spanning the gap. CDR3 in amino acids: CASSLGTLYNEQFF. The CDR3, as DNA: TGTGCCAGCAGTCTCGGGACTCTGTACAATGAGCAGTTCTTC.

V gene TRBV19 combines with J gene TRBJ2-1; no definite D call. Germline V CDR1 and CDR2: LNHDA, SQIVND (reference sequence). V was clipped by 0 bases and J by 2 bases, with 8 bases between them. The CDR3 is made up of 15 amino acids. CDR3 DNA sequence: TGTGCCAGTAGTATAGAGACGCAACCCTACAATGAGCAGTTCTTC. Translated: CASSIETQPYNEQFF.

V gene TRBV19 combines with J gene TRBJ2-7, with D tentatively TRBD1 or TRBD2 (6 bases each). Germline CDR1 and CDR2: LNHDA and SQIVND (reference sequence). This CDR3 is built from 14 residues. Trimming removed 3 bases at V and 3 bases at J, with 12 bases between. The CDR3: CASSMSGASYEQYF. For the CDR3, the DNA is TGTGCCAGTAGTATGTCGGGGGCCAGCTACGAGCAGTACTTC. Filled out from reference TRBV19 and TRBJ2-7, the complete variable domain reads DGGITQSPKYLFRKEGQNVTLSCEQNLNHDAMYWYRQDPGQGLRLIYYSQIVNDFQKGDIAEGYSVSREKKESFPLTVTSAQKNPTAFYLCASSMSGASYEQYFGPGTRLTVT.

This chain connects TRBV22-1 to TRBJ1-3; the table's D call of TRBD1 was not tested on the DNA. TRBV22-1 is an annotated pseudogene. The CDR3 is 18 residues long. CDR3 sequence: CASSLRGTGRPSGNTIYF. The CDR3, as DNA: TGTGCCAGCAGTTTACGGGGGACAGGACGGCCCTCTGGAAACACCATATATTTT.

This clone appeared once. The CDR3, as DNA: TGTGCCAGTAGTACTTCGCGGACAGGGGGCGACAATCAGCCCCAGCATTTT. Its protein product is CASSTSRTGGDNQPQHF. V usage is TRBV19 and J usage is TRBJ1-5; TRBD1 matches 11 bases. With 4 bases clipped from V and 3 bases from J, the junction kept 8 bases outside the gene matches. The CDR3 has 17 residues. Germline V lookup: CDR1 LNHDA, CDR2 SQIVND (reference sequence).

The chain joins TRBV18 to TRBJ2-2; possibly TRBD2 for D (6 bases). Trimming left V 3 bases short and J 2 bases short, with 13 bases between. This CDR3 has 16 residues. Germline V lookup: CDR1 KGHSH, CDR2 LQKENI. This chain's CDR3 is CASSPSGGANTGELFF. The CDR3 region has the DNA TGTGCCAGCTCACCCTCCGGAGGGGCTAACACCGGGGAGCTGTTTTTT.

The chain employs TRBV29-1 and TRBJ2-1; a weak D match, TRBD2 (6 bases). The CDR3 sequence is 14 residues long. V was pared by 8 bases and J by 4 bases, with 18 bases between. The germline gives CDR1 SQVTM, CDR2 ANQGSEA. CDR3 amino acids: CSLRAGGIYNEQFF. The CDR3 nucleotides are TGCAGCCTACGCGCGGGCGGGATTTACAATGAGCAGTTCTTC.

The gene calls are TRBV19 and TRBJ1-5; D not certain. The CDR3 runs 13 residues. The V end lost 5 bases, the J end lost 5 bases, and 10 bases lay between the germline ends. In germline, CDR1 is LNHDA, CDR2 SQIVND (reference sequence). CDR3 sequence: CASSVLADQPQHF. CDR3 DNA sequence: TGTGCCAGTAGTGTCCTGGCGGATCAGCCCCAGCATTTT.

The gene calls are TRBV1 and TRBJ1-6. TRBV1 is tagged as a pseudogene. This CDR3 is built from 16 residues. The CDR3 nucleotides are TGCGCCAGCAGCCACCAAGCGTCATGGGTTAATTCACCCCTCCACTTT. This codes for CASSHQASWVNSPLHF.

This clone was seen a handful of times. The chain carries TRBV6-7 and TRBJ2-1, with TRBD2 identical over 7 bases. Being an ORF, TRBV6-7 has a function that is uncertain. Unmatched junction bases numbered 7, after V lost 2 bases and J lost 6 bases. The CDR3 contains 15 residues. CDR3 amino acids: CASSYGREWSNEQFF. CDR3 bases: TGTGCCAGCAGTTACGGGCGGGAGTGGAGCAATGAGCAGTTCTTC.

The chain carries TRBV19 and TRBJ2-7; 9 bases fit TRBD1. This CDR3 spans 14 amino acids. The junction had 5 bases not matched to a gene; V was cut back by 3 bases and J by 5 bases. The germline V gene has CDR1 LNHDA and CDR2 SQIVND (reference sequence). CDR3 DNA: TGTGCCAGTAGTATGGGACAGGGAAGCCACGAGCAGTACTTC. This codes for CASSMGQGSHEQYF.